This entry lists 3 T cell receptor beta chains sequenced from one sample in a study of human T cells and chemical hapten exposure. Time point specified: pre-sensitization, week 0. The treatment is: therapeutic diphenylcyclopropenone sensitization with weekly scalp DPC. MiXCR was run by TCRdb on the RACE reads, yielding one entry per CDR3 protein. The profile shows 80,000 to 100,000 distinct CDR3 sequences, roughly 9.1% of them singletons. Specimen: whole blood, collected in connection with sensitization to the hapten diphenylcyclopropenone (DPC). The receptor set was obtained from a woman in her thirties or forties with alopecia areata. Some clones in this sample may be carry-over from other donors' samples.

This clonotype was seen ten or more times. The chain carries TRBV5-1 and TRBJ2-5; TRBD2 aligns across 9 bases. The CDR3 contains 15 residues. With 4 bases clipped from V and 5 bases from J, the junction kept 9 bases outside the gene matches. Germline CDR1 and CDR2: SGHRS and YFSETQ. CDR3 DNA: TGCGCCAGCAGCGTCGGGACTAGCAGTGGGGAGACCCAGTACTTC. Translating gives CASSVGTSSGETQYF.

The CDR3 region is CASSLYTVGEQYF. CDR3 nucleotides: TGTGCCAGCAGCCTATACACCGTCGGCGAGCAGTACTTC. The chain employs TRBV7-2 and TRBJ2-7; D gene unclear. Germline-derived CDR1 and CDR2 are SGHTA and FQGNSA. This CDR3 is 13 amino acids long. V lost 5 bases and J lost 6, with 14 bases in between.

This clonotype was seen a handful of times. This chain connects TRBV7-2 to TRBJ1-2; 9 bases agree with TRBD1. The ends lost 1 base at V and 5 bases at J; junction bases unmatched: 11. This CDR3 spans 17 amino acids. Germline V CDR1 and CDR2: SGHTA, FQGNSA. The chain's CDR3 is CASSLVGTGSFWYGYTF. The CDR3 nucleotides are TGTGCCAGCAGCTTAGTTGGGACAGGGTCCTTTTGGTATGGCTACACCTTC.